The next 4 T cell receptor beta chains were all read from a single sample in a study of cytomegalovirus exposure and HLA in healthy donors. PCR primers comprised 60 Vbeta and 13 Jbeta primers. The assay was immunoSEQ multiplex PCR, and TCRdb's table has in-frame clones only and misses some. The sample data list tens of thousands of clones. The sequencing sample was made of PBMCs. Source of these receptors: a woman aged 40 to 50 in good health and CMV-seropositive.

The chain carries TRBV27 and TRBJ2-3; TRBD2 matches at 15 bases. V lost 6 bases to trimming and J lost 1 base; unmatched junction nucleotides: 2. The CDR3 has 16 amino acids. CDR1 and CDR2 (germline): MNHEY, SMNVEV (reference sequence). The CDR3 loop is CASRGLAGGGTDTQYF. CDR3 nucleotides: TGTGCCAGCAGGGGACTAGCGGGAGGTGGCACAGATACGCAGTATTTT.

The genes are TRBV19 and TRBJ2-3; D not certain. Trimming pared 10 bases from V and 0 bases from J, leaving 8 bases between. This CDR3 comprises 12 residues. Germline CDR1 is LNHDA and CDR2 is SQIVND (reference sequence). The DNA for the CDR3 is TGTGCCACCAGTCCGAGCACAGATACGCAGTATTTT. This translates into CATSPSTDTQYF.

The J gene is TRBJ2-7, the V gene TRBV4-1; TRBD2 agrees at 7 bases. The CDR3 has 17 residues. Germline V gene lookup returns CDR1 MGHRA and CDR2 YSYEKL. V was pared by 0 bases and J by 2 bases, with 10 bases of the junction left unmatched. The CDR3 DNA sequence: TGCGCCAGCAGCCAAGACCTCACTAGCGTTCTCGCCTACGAGCAGTACTTC. Translated: CASSQDLTSVLAYEQYF.

This chain joins TRBV6-5 and TRBJ2-1, with D unresolved. Trimming stripped 2 bases from V and 15 bases from J, with 17 bases between. The germline V gene has CDR1 MNHEY and CDR2 SVGAGI. The CDR3 has 13 residues. CDR3 nucleotides: TGTGCCAGCAGTTACACCGACCTAGAGTTCGTGTTCTTC. Translated, it gives CASSYTDLEFVFF.